One sample yielded the 12 T cell receptor beta chains listed below, sequenced in a study of resident and recirculating memory T cells in vitiligo. TCRdb's copy holds only in-frame clones and misses some; the assay was immunoSEQ multiplex PCR. The profile shows 150 or so clones, around four fifths of them singletons. The sample comprised lesional skin. The receptors originated from a male donor with vitiligo.

The rearrangement links TRBV9 to TRBJ2-1; 7 bases are a match to TRBD2. J lost 8 bases, V lost 0 bases, and 8 bases had no gene match. The CDR3 is made up of 15 amino acids. Germline V gene data show CDR1 as SGDLS and CDR2 as YYNGEE. CDR3 sequence (DNA): TGTGCCAGCAGCGTAGGGGGGAGGGGCTGGGATGAGCAGTTCTTC. This sequence encodes CASSVGGRGWDEQFF.

The chain is built from TRBV7-2 and TRBJ2-1; the match to TRBD2 covers 8 bases. Trimming cost V 4 bases and J 7 bases; bases outside gene matches: 12. The CDR3 contains 16 residues. The V gene's germline CDR1 is SGHTA and CDR2 FQGNSA. The CDR3 sequence: CASSSLPGLVSNEQFF. The CDR3, as DNA: TGTGCCAGCAGCTCGTTACCGGGACTAGTTTCAAATGAGCAGTTCTTC.

The chain recombines TRBV11-2 with TRBJ1-2, with D possibly being TRBD1 (6 bases). Germline V gene lookup returns CDR1 SGHAT and CDR2 FQNNGV. With 2 bases removed from V and 4 bases from J, the gap between germline ends came to 11 bases. The CDR3 has 14 amino acids. The CDR3: CASSLSDRTYGYTF. CDR3 in DNA: TGTGCCAGCAGCTTAAGTGACAGGACCTATGGCTACACCTTC. The full variable domain, its missing parts supplied by reference TRBV11-2 and TRBJ1-2, is EAGVAQSPRYKIIEKRQSVAFWCNPISGHATLYWYQQILGQGPKLLIQFQNNGVVDDSQLPKDRFSAERLKGVDSTLKIQPAKLEDSAVYLCASSLSDRTYGYTFGSGTRLTVV.

The chain combines TRBV27 with TRBJ2-1; 7 positions agree with TRBD1. Germline CDR1 is MNHEY and CDR2 is SMNVEV (reference sequence). V shed 8 bases, J shed 0 bases, and the junction held 13 bases outside the gene matches. The CDR3 is 17 amino acids. CDR3 protein: CASYTPTGSSSYNEQFF. For the CDR3, the DNA is TGTGCCAGCTATACACCGACAGGGTCGAGCTCCTACAATGAGCAGTTCTTC.

The V and J genes are TRBV9 and TRBJ2-7; TRBD2 matches 8 bases. Germline V gene sequence: CDR1 SGDLS, CDR2 YYNGEE. This CDR3 is built from 14 residues. Trimming cost V 3 bases and J 0 bases; bases outside gene matches: 2. CDR3 nucleotide sequence: TGTGCCAGCAGCGGTAGCGGGGCCTCCTACGAGCAGTACTTC. Protein product: CASSGSGASYEQYF.

J is TRBJ2-5 and V is TRBV9; 8 bases align to TRBD2. The J call may be mistaken, given a closer DNA end match to TRBJ2-7. The CDR3 runs to 14 residues. CDR1 is SGDLS and CDR2 is YYNGEE in the germline V gene. This chain's CDR3 is CASSGSGASYEQYF. As DNA, the CDR3 is TGTGCCAGCAGCGGTAGCGGGGCCTCCTACGAGCAGTACTTC.

The gene calls are TRBV10-3 and TRBJ2-3; TRBD1 agrees at 7 bases. CDR1 and CDR2 (germline): ENHRY, SYGVKD. The junction had 6 bases not matched to a gene; V was cut back by 10 bases and J by 2 bases. The CDR3 extends over 13 amino acids. CDR3 DNA: TGTGCCAGTGCAGGGGGTTACACAGATACGCAGTATTTT. Protein sequence: CASAGGYTDTQYF.

This clone was counted between two and nine times. The chain has TRBV6-5 and TRBJ2-7, with D possibly being TRBD2 (7 bases). Germline V gives CDR1 MNHEY, CDR2 SVGAGI. V shed 2 bases and J shed 7 bases, with 12 bases lying between them. The CDR3 has 13 amino acids. This CDR3 is CASSYGGAREQYF. The CDR3 nucleotides are TGTGCCAGCAGTTACGGGGGGGCGCGTGAGCAGTACTTC.

A few counts support this clone. This CDR3 is also generated by other DNA sequences in the sample. V and J are TRBV5-6 and TRBJ1-1; 9 bases map to TRBD1. Germline V lookup: CDR1 SGHDT, CDR2 YYEEEE. The CDR3 runs 16 residues. V gave up 2 bases and J gave up 5 bases; unmatched junction bases: 10. Here the CDR3 reads CASSFRQGGWGTEAFF. The CDR3 DNA is TGTGCCAGCAGCTTCCGACAGGGGGGATGGGGGACTGAAGCTTTCTTT. The whole variable domain, remainder taken from reference TRBV5-6 and TRBJ1-1, is DAGVTQSPTHLIKTRGQQVTLRCSPKSGHDTVSWYQQALGQGPQFIFQYYEEEERQRGNFPDRFSGHQFPNYSSELNVNALLLGDSALYLCASSFRQGGWGTEAFFGQGTRLTVV.

This clone was counted a few times. V gene TRBV28 combines with J gene TRBJ2-5, with D perhaps TRBD1 (5 bases). CDR1 is MDHEN and CDR2 is SYDVKM in the germline V gene. Trimming left V 3 bases short and J 6 bases short, with 8 bases between. The CDR3 loop spans 12 amino acids. The CDR3 DNA reads TGTGCCAGCAGTTTTGCAGGGAAGACCCAGTACTTC. This encodes CASSFAGKTQYF.

This clone has a handful of counts. The chain has TRBV6-1 and TRBJ1-2; 8 bases fit TRBD1. V shed 10 bases and J 4 bases; nucleotides not matched to a gene: 14. The CDR3 loop spans 15 amino acids. Germline V gene data show CDR1 as MNHNS and CDR2 as SASEGT. The CDR3 DNA sequence: TGTGCCACCACTCAGGACAGGGTTCTAGCCTATGGCTACACCTTC. This gives the protein CATTQDRVLAYGYTF.

The J gene is TRBJ2-7, the V gene TRBV4-1, with D tentatively TRBD1 (5 bases). This CDR3 has 17 amino acids. The V end was cut by 4 bases, the J end by 3 bases, with 22 bases between. CDR1 is MGHRA, CDR2 YSYEKL, per germline. This chain's CDR3 is CASSPGPNRPHYYEQYF. Written as DNA, the CDR3 is TGCGCCAGCAGCCCTGGACCAAACAGGCCACATTACTACGAGCAGTACTTC.